This passage covers 6 T cell receptor beta chains from one sample sequenced in a study of glioma-infiltrating T cells. TCR alpha and beta CDR3 regions were amplified from RNA using iRepertoire nested multiplex PCR. TCRdb passed the multiplex PCR reads through MiXCR, listing each CDR3 protein once. This sample has approximately 93,000 distinct CDR3 sequences; 40% occur once, and the top ten carry more than 30%. Sample: glioma tissue, nonneoplastic brain tissue, or PBMCs (not recorded which). Receptors were obtained from a human donor with low-grade glioma or glioblastoma, undergoing nonglioma brain surgery, or in good health (not recorded which).

This clonotype was observed many times. The chain employs TRBV7-2 and TRBJ1-5, with TRBD1 matching 7 bases. Looked up from germline, CDR1 is SGHTA and CDR2 is FQGNSA. Trimming at V came to 5 bases and at J to 1 base, leaving 5 bases not matched to a gene. The CDR3 spans 15 residues. CDR3 sequence (DNA): TGTGCCAGCAGCCCGCAGGGGGGGAGCAATCAGCCCCAGCATTTT. This translates into CASSPQGGSNQPQHF.

Worth noting for this clonotype: The CDR3 does not end in the conserved phenylalanine or tryptophan, so this is likely a read error. The chain has TRBV28 and TRBJ1-4; no clear D. The CDR3 runs 13 residues. Germline assignment: CDR1 MDHEN and CDR2 SYDVKM. The CDR3: CASSFDNLEKLFS. For the CDR3, the DNA is TGTGCCAGTAGTTTCGACAACCTTGAAAAACTGTTTTCT.

This clonotype was counted a single time. The genes are TRBV2 and TRBJ2-4; D may be TRBD2 (5 bases). V shed 8 bases and J shed 7 bases, with 9 bases lying between them. CDR1 and CDR2 from the germline V gene are SNHLY and FYNNEI. This CDR3 contains 11 residues. The CDR3 loop is CASGGVNIQYF. The CDR3 nucleotides read TGTGCCAGCGGAGGAGTTAACATTCAGTACTTC.

CDR3 sequence reads: CASSPRRVAGPPGYSTDTQYF. In DNA, the CDR3 is TGTGCCAGCAGCCCCCGTCGGGTAGCGGGGCCACCGGGATACAGCACAGATACGCAGTATTTT. The genes are TRBV7-3 and TRBJ2-3; 8 bases align to TRBD2. This CDR3 spans 21 amino acids. Germline-derived CDR1 and CDR2 are SGHTA and FQGTGA. V gave up 5 bases and J gave up 0 bases; unmatched junction bases: 22.

Points on this clonotype: One end of the junction is discordant with germline, which a read error may explain. The chain has TRBV6-2 or TRBV6-3 and TRBJ2-3; D is ambiguous. The CDR3 is 12 amino acids. CDR1 MNHEY and CDR2 SVGEGT come from the germline V gene. The CDR3 spells CASSYPSDEKYF. The CDR3, as DNA: TGTGCCAGCAGCTATCCTTCAGATGAGAAGTACTTT.

On this clonotype: A read error is likely, as this CDR3 ends without the conserved phenylalanine or tryptophan. The chain couples TRBV6-5 to TRBJ2-7; the D is unclear. CDR1 is MNHEY and CDR2 is SVGAGI in the germline V gene. The CDR3 consists of 13 residues. CDR3 protein: CDSTPGGSYEQYS. For the CDR3, the DNA is TGTGACAGCACCCCAGGTGGGTCCTACGAGCAGTACTCC.